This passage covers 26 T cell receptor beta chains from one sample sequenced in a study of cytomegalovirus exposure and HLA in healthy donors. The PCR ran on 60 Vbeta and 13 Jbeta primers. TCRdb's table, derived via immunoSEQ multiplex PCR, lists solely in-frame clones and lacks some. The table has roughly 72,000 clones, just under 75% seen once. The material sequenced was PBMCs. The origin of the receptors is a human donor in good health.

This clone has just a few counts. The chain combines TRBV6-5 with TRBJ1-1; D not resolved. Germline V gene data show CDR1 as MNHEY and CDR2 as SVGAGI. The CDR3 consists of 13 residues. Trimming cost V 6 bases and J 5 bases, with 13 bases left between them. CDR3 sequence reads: CASSPRRATEAFF. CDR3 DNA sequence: TGTGCCAGCAGCCCCCGGCGGGCTACTGAAGCTTTCTTT.

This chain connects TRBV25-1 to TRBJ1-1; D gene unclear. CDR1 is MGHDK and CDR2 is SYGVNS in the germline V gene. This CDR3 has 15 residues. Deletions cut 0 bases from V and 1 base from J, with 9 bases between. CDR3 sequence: CASSEYPSGNTEAFF. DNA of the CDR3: TGTGCCAGCAGTGAATACCCCTCCGGGAACACTGAAGCTTTCTTT.

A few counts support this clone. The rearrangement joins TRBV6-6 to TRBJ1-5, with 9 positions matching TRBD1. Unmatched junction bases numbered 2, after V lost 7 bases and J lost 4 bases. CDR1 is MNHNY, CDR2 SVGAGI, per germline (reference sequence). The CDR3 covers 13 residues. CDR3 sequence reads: CASIDRGNQPQHF. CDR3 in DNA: TGTGCCAGCATCGACAGGGGGAATCAGCCCCAGCATTTT.

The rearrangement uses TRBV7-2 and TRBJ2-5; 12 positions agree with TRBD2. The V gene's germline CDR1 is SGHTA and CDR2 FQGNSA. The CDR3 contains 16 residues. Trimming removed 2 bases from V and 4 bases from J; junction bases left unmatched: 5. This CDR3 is CASSLTGTSGLETQYF. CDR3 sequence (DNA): TGTGCCAGCAGCTTAACGGGGACTAGCGGGTTAGAGACCCAGTACTTC.

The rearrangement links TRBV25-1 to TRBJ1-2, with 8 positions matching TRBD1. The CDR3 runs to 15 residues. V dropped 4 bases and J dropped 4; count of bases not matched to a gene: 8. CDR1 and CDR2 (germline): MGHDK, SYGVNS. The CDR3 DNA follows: TGTGCCAGCAGTGCGGACAGGGATAATGGCTATGGCTACACCTTC. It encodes CASSADRDNGYGYTF.

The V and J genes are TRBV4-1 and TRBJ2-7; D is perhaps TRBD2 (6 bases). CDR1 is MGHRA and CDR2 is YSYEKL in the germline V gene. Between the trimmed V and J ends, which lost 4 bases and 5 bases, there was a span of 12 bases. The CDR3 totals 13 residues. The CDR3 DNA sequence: TGCGCCAGCAGCCCGTGGTGGGGGGACGAGCAGTACTTC. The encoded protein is CASSPWWGDEQYF.

This chain's CDR3 is CASSVERSTDTQYF. DNA for the CDR3: TGTGCCAGCAGCGTAGAGCGGAGCACAGATACGCAGTATTTT. The rearrangement links TRBV9 to TRBJ2-3; perhaps TRBD2 as D (5 bases). Germline CDR1 SGDLS, CDR2 YYNGEE. Trimming stripped 0 bases from V and 0 bases from J, with 5 bases between. CDR3 length equals 14 residues.

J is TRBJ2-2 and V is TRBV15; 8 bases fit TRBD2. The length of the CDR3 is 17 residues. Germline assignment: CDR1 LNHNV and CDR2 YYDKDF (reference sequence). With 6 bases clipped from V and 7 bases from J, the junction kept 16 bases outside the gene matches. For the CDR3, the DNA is TGTGCCACCAGACTCAGGGCGGCAGCGGGAGTGAGCGGGGAGCTGTTTTTT. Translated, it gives CATRLRAAAGVSGELFF.

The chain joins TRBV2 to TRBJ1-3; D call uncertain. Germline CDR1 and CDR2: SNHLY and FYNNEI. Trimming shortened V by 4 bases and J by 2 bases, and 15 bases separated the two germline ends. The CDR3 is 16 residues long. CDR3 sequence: CASSALTRRTGNTIYF. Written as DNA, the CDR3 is TGTGCCAGCAGTGCCCTTACACGGAGAACTGGAAACACCATATATTTT.

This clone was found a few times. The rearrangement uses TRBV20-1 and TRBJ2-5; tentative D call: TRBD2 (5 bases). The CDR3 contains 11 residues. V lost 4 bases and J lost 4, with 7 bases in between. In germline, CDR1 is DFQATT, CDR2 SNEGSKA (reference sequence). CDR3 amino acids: CSAMAGETQYF. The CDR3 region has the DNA TGCAGTGCTATGGCGGGAGAGACCCAGTACTTC.

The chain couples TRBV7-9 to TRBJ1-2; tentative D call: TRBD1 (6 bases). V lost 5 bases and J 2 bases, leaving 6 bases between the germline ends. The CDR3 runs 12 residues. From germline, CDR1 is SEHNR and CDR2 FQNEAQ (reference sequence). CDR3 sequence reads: CASSQGNYGYTF. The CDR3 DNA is TGTGCCAGCAGCCAGGGGAACTATGGCTACACCTTC.

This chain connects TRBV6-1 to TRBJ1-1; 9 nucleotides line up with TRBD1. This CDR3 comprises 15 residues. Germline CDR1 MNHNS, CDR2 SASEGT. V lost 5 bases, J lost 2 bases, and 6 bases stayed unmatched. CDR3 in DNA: TGTGCCAGCAGTCCTATAACAGGGGGCAACACTGAAGCTTTCTTT. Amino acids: CASSPITGGNTEAFF.

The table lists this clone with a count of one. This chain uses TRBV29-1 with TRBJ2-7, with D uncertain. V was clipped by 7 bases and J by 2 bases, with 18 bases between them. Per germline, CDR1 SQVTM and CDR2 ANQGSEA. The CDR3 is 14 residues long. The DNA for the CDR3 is TGCAGCGCCCAATCCAACGAGAGAGCCTACGAGCAGTACTTC. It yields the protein CSAQSNERAYEQYF.

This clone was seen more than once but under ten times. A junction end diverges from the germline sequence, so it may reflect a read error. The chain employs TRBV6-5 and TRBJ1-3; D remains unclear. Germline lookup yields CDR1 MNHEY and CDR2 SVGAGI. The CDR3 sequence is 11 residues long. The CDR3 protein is CAASYGNTIYF. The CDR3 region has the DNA TGCGCGGCATCGTATGGAAACACCATATATTTT.

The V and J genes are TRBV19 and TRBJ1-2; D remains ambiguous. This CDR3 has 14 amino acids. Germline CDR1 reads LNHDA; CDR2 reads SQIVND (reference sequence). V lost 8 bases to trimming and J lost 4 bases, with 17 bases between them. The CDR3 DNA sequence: TGTGCCAGTGCGGTGCCGACCCTCAGCTATGGCTACACCTTC. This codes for CASAVPTLSYGYTF.

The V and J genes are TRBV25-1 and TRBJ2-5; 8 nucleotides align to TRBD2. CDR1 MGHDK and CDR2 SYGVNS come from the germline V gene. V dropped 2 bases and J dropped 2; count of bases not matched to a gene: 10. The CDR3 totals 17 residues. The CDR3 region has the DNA TGTGCCAGCAGTGAACTTCCCGGGACTAGTGCGCAAGAGACCCAGTACTTC. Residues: CASSELPGTSAQETQYF. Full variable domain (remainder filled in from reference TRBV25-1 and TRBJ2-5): EADIYQTPRYLVIGTGKKITLECSQTMGHDKMYWYQQDPGMELHLIHYSYGVNSTEKGDLSSESTVSRIRTEHFPLTLESARPSHTSQYLCASSELPGTSAQETQYFGPGTRLLVL.

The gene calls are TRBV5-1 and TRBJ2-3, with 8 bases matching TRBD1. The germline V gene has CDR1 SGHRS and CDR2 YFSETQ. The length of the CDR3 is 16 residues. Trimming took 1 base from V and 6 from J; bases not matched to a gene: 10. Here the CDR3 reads CASSLPPGQVMDTQYF. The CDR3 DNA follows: TGCGCCAGCAGCTTGCCTCCGGGACAGGTGATGGATACGCAGTATTTT.

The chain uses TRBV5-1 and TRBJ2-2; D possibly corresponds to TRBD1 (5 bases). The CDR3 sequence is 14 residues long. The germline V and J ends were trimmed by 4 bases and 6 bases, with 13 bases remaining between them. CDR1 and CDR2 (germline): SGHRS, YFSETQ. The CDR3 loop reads CASSLDSRAGELFF. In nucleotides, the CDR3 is TGCGCCAGCAGCCTAGACAGTCGGGCCGGGGAGCTGTTTTTT.

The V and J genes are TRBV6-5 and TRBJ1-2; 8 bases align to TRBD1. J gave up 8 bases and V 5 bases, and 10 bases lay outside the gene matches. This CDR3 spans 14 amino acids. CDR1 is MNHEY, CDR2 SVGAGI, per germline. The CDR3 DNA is TGTGCCAGCAGTCCACAGGGGGGGAGGGGCGGCTACACCTTC. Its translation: CASSPQGGRGGYTF.

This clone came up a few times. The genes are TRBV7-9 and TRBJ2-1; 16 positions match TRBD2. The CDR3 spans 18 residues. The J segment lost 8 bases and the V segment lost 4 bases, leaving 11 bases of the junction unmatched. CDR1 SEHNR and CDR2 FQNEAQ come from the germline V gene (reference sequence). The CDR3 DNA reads TGTGCCAGCAGCTGGACGGGGGGACTAGCGGGAGGGCCATATGAGCAGTTCTTC. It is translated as CASSWTGGLAGGPYEQFF.

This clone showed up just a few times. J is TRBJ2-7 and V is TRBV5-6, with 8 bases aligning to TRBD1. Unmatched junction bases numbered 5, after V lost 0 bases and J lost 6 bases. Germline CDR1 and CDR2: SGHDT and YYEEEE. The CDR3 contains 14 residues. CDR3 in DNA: TGTGCCAGCAGCTTGGACCTGGGACAGGCCGAGCAGTACTTC. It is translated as CASSLDLGQAEQYF.

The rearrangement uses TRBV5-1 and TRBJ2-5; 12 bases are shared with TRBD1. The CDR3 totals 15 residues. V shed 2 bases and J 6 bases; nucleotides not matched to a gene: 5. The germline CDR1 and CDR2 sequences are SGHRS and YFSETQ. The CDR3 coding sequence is TGCGCCAGCAGCTTTGGGACAGGGGGCGAAAAGACCCAGTACTTC. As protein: CASSFGTGGEKTQYF. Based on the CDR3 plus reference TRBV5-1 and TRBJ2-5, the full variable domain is KAGVTQTPRYLIKTRGQQVTLSCSPISGHRSVSWYQQTPGQGLQFLFEYFSETQRNKGNFPGRFSGRQFSNSRSEMNVSTLELGDSALYLCASSFGTGGEKTQYFGPGTRLLVL.

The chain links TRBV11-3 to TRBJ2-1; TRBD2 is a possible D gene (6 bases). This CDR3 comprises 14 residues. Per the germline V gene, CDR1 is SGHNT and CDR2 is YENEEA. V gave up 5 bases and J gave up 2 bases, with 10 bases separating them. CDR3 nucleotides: TGTGCCAGCAGCCGGGGACTCCCCTACAATGAGCAGTTCTTC. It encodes CASSRGLPYNEQFF.

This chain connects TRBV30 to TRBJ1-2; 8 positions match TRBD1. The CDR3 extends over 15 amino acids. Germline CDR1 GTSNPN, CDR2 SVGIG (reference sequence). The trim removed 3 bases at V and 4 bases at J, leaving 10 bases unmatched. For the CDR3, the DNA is TGTGCCTGGAGACGCGCCGGGACAGGCACCTATGGCTACACCTTC. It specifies CAWRRAGTGTYGYTF.

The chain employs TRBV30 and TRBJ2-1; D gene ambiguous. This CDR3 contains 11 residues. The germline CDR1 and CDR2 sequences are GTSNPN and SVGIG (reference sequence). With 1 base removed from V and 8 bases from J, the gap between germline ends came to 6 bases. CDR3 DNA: TGTGCCTGGAGTGATCGGTATGAGCAGTTCTTC. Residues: CAWSDRYEQFF. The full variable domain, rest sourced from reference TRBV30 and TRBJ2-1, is SQTIHQWPATLVQPVGSPLSLECTVEGTSNPNLYWYRQAAGRGLQLLFYSVGIGQISSEVPQNLSASRPQDRQFILSSKKLLLSDSGFYLCAWSDRYEQFFGPGTRLTVL.

CDR3 DNA sequence: TGCGCCAGCAGCCAAGAGGAGCGCTCGGAGACCCAGTACTTC. Its protein product is CASSQEERSETQYF. The gene calls are TRBV4-1 and TRBJ2-5; D unclear. Trimming removed 0 bases from V and 5 bases from J, with 10 bases in between. The CDR3 runs 14 residues. Looked up from germline, CDR1 is MGHRA and CDR2 is YSYEKL.